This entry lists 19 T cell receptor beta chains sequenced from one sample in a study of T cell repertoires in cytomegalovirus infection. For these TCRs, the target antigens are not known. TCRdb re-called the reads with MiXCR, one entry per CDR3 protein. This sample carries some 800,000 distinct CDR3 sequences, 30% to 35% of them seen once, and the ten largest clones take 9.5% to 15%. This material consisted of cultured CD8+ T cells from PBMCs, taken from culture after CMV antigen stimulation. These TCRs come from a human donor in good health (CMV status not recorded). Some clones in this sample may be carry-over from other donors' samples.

For the CDR3, the DNA is TGCAGTGCTAGAGAAGTGGGGACCCCCTCCTACGAGCAGTACGTC. Residues: CSAREVGTPSYEQYV. The rearrangement joins TRBV20-1 to TRBJ2-7; either TRBD1 or TRBD2 may fit D (5 bases each). The V gene lost 0 bases and the J gene lost 0 bases, with 12 bases spanning the gap. Germline V gene sequence: CDR1 DFQATT, CDR2 SNEGSKA (reference sequence). This CDR3 is built from 15 residues.

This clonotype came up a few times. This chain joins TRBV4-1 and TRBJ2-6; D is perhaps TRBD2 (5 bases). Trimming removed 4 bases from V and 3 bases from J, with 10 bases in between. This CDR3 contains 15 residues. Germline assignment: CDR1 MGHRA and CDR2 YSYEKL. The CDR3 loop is CASSPPAVGANVLTF. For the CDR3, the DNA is TGCGCCAGCAGCCCCCCAGCGGTTGGGGCCAACGTCCTGACTTTC.

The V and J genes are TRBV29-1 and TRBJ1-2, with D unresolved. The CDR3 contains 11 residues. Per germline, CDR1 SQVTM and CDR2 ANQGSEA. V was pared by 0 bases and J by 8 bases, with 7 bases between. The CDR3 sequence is CSVEDGGGYTF. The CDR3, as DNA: TGCAGCGTTGAAGATGGTGGCGGCTACACCTTC.

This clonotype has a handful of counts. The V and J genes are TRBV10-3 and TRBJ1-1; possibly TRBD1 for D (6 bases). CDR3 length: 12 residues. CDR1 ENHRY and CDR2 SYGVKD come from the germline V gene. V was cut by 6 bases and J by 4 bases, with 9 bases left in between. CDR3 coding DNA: TGTGCCATCAGAACAGGGACCACTGAAGCTTTCTTT. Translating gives CAIRTGTTEAFF.

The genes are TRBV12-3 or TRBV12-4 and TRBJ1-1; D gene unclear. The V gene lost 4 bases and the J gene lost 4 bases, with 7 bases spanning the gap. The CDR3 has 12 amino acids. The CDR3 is CASSWSGTEAFF. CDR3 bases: TGTGCCAGCAGTTGGTCAGGCACTGAAGCTTTCTTT.

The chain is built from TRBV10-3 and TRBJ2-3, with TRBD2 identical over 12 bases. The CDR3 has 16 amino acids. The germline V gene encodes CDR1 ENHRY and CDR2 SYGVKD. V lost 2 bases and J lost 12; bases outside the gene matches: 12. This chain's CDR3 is CAISEKHRTSGVYQYF. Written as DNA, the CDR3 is TGTGCCATCAGTGAGAAGCATAGGACTAGCGGGGTTTATCAGTATTTT.

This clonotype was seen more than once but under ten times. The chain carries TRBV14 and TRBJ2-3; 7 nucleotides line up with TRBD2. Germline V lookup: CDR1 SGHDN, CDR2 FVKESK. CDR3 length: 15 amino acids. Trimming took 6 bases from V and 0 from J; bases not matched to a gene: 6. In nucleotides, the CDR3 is TGTGCCAGCAGTCGAGCGGGAATAAGCACAGATACGCAGTATTTT. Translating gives CASSRAGISTDTQYF.

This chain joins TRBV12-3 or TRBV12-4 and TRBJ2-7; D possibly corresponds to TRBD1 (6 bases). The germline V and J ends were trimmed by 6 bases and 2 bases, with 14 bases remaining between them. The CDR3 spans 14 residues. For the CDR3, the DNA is TGTGCCAGCAGCGTAGGGGGATTTGCCTACGAGCAGTACTTC. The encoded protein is CASSVGGFAYEQYF.

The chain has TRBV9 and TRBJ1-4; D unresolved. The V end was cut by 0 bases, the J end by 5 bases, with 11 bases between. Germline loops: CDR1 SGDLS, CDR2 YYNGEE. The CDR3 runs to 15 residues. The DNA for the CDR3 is TGTGCCAGCAGCGTAGGGGCAGATAAGAATGAAAAACTGTTTTTT. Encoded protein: CASSVGADKNEKLFF. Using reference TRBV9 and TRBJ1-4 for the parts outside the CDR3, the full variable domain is DSGVTQTPKHLITATGQRVTLRCSPRSGDLSVYWYQQSLDQGLQFLIQYYNGEERAKGNILERFSAQQFPDLHSELNLSSLELGDSALYFCASSVGADKNEKLFFGSGTQLSVL.

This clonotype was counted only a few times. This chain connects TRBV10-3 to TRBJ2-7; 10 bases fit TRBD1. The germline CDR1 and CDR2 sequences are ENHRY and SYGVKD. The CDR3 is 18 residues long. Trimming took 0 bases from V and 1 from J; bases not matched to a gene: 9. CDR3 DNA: TGTGCCATCAGTGAGTCGACTCTGGGGACAGGGGTTTCCTACGAGCAGTACTTC. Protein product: CAISESTLGTGVSYEQYF.

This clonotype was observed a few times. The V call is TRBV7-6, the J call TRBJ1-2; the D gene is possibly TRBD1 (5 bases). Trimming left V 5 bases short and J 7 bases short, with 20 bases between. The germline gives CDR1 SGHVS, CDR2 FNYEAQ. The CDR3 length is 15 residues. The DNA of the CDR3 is TGTGCCAGCAGCGGGGGGGACGGTGGGTTGCTTGGCTACACCTTC. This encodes CASSGGDGGLLGYTF.

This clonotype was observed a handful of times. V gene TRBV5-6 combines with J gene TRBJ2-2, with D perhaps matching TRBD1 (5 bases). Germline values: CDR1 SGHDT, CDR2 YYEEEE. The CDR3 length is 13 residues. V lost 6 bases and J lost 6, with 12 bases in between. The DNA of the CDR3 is TGTGCCAGCACCTCAGGGATTCCCGGGGAGCTGTTTTTT. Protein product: CASTSGIPGELFF.

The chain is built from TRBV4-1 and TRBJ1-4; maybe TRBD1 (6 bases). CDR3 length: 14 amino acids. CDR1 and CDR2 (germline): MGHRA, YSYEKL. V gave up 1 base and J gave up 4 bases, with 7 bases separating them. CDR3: CASSQGQDNEKLFF. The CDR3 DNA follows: TGCGCCAGCAGCCAAGGACAGGATAATGAAAAACTGTTTTTT.

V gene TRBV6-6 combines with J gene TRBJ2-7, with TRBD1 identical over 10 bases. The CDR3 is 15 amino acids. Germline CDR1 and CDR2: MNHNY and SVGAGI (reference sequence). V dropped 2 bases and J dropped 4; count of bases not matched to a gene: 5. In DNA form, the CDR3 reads TGTGCCAGCAGTTACGGGACAGGGGTCCTGTACGAGCAGTACGTC. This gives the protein CASSYGTGVLYEQYV.

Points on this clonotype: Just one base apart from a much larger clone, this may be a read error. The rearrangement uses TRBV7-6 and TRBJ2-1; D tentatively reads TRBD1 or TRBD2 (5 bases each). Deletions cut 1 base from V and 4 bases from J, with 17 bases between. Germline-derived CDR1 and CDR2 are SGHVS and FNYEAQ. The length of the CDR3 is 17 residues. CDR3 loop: CASSLEPGADPYNEQFF. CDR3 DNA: TGTGCCAGCAGCTTAGAGCCCGGGGCAGATCCGTACAATGAGCAGTTCTTC.

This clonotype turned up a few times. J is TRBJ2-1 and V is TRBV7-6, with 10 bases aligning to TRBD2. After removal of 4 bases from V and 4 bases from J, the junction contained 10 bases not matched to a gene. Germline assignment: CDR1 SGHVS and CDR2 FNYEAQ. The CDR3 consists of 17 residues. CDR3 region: CASSSPSGGPNYNEQFF. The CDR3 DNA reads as TGTGCCAGCAGCTCGCCTAGCGGGGGCCCTAATTACAATGAGCAGTTCTTC.

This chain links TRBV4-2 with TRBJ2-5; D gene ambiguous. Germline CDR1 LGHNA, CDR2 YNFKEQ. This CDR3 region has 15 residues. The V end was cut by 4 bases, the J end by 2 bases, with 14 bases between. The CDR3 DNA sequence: TGTGCCAGCAGCCCGGAAGGACGAAGACAAGAGACCCAGTACTTC. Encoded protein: CASSPEGRRQETQYF.

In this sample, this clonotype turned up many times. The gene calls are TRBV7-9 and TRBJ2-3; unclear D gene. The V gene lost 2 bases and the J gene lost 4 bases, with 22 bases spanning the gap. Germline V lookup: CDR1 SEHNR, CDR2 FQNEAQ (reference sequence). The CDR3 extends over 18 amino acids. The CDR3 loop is CASSLPSYRAAEADTQYF. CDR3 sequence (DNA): TGTGCCAGCAGCTTACCCTCCTACCGGGCCGCAGAGGCAGATACGCAGTATTTT.

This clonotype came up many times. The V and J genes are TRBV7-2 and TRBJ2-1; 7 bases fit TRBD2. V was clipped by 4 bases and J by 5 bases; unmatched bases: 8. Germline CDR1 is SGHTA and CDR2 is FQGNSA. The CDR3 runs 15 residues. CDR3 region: CASSSYPLADNEQFF. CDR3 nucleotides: TGTGCCAGCAGCTCTTACCCCCTAGCGGACAATGAGCAGTTCTTC.